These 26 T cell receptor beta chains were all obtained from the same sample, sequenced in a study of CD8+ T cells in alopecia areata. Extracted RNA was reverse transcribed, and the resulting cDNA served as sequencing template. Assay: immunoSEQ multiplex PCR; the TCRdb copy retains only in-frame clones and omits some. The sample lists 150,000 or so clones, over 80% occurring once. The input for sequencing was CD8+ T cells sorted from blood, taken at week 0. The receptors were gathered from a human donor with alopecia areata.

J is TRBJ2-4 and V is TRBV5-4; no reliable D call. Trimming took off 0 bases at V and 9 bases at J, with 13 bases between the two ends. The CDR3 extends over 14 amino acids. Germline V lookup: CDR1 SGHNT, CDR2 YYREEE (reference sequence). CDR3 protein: CASSLDRSWSIQYF. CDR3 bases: TGTGCCAGCAGCTTGGACCGATCTTGGAGCATTCAGTACTTC.

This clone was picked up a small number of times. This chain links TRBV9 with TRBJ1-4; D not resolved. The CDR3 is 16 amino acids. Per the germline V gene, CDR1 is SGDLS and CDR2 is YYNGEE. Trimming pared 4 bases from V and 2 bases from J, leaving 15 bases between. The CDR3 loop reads CASSIDTPATNEKLFF. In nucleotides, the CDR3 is TGTGCCAGCAGCATTGACACCCCTGCGACTAATGAAAAACTGTTTTTT.

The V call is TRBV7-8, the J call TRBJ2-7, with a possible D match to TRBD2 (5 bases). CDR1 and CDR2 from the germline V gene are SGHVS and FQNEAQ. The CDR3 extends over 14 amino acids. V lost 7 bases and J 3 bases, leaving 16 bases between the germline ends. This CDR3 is CASISLAPHYEQYF. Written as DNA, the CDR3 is TGTGCCAGCATATCTCTAGCCCCCCACTACGAGCAGTACTTC.

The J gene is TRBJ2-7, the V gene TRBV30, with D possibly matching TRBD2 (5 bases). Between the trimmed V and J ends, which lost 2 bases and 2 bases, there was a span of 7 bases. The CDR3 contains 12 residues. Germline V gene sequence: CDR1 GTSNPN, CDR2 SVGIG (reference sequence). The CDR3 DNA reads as TGTGCCTGGAGTTTCGGGACCTACGAGCAGTACTTC. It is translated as CAWSFGTYEQYF.

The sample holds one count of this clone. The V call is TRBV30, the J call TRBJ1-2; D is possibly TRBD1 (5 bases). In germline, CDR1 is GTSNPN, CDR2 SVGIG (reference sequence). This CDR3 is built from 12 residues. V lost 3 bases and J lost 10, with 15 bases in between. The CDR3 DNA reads TGTGCCTGGAGCGGGCTAGGGGAAGACTACACCTTC. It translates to CAWSGLGEDYTF.

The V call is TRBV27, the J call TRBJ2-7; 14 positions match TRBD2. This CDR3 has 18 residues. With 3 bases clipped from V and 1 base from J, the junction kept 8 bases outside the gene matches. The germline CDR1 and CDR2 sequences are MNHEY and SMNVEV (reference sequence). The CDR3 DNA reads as TGTGCCAGCAGTTTGCGGGGACTAGCGGGAGAAGTGTCCTACGAGCAGTACTTC. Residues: CASSLRGLAGEVSYEQYF.

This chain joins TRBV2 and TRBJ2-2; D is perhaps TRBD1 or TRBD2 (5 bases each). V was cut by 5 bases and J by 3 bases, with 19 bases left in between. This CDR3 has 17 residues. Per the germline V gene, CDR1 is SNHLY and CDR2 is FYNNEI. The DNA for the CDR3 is TGTGCCAGCAGTACCCCCGGGACGGGAATCTACACCGGGGAGCTGTTTTTT. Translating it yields CASSTPGTGIYTGELFF. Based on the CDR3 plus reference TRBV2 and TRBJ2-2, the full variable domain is EPEVTQTPSHQVTQMGQEVILRCVPISNHLYFYWYRQILGQKVEFLVSFYNNEISEKSEIFDDQFSVERPDGSNFTLKIRSTKLEDSAMYFCASSTPGTGIYTGELFFGEGSRLTVL.

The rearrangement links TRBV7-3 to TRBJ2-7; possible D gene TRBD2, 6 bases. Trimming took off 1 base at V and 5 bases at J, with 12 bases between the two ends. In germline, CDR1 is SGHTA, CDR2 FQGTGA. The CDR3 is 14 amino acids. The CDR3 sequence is CASSLRRGIDEQYF. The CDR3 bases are TGTGCCAGCAGCTTAAGGAGGGGAATCGACGAGCAGTACTTC.

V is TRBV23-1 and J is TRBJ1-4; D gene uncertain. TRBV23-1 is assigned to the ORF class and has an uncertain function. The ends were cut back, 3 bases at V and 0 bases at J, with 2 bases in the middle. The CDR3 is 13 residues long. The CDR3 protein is CASSHATNEKLFF. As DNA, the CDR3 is TGCGCCAGCAGTCACGCAACTAATGAAAAACTGTTTTTT.

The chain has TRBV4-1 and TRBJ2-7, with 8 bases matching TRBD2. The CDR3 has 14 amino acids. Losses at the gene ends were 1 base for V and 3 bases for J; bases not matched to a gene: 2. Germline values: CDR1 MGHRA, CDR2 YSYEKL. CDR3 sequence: CASSQALADYEQYF. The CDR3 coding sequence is TGCGCCAGCAGCCAAGCACTAGCGGACTACGAGCAGTACTTC.

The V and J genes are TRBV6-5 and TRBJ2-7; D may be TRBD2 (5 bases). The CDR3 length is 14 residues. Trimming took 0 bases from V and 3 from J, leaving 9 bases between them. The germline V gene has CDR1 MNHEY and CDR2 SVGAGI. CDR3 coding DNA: TGTGCCAGCAGTTACTCCGGGGATTTCTACGAGCAGTACTTC. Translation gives CASSYSGDFYEQYF.

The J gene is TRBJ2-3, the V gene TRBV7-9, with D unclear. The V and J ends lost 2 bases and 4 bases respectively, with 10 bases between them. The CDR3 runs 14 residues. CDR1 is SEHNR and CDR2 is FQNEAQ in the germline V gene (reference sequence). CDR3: CASSLPQAPDTQYF. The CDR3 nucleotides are TGTGCCAGCAGCTTACCTCAGGCTCCAGATACGCAGTATTTT. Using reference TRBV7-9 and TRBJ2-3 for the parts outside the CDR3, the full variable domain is DTGVSQNPRHKITKRGQNVTFRCDPISEHNRLYWYRQTLGQGPEFLTYFQNEAQLEKSRLLSDRFSAERPKGSFSTLEIQRTEQGDSAMYLCASSLPQAPDTQYFGPGTRLTVL.

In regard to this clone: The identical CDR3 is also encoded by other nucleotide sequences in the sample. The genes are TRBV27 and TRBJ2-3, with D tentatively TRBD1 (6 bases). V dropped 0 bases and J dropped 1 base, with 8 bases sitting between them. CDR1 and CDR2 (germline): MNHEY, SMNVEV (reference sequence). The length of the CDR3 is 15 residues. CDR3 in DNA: TGTGCCAGCAGTTTATCGAAGGGGGGCACAGATACGCAGTATTTT. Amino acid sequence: CASSLSKGGTDTQYF.

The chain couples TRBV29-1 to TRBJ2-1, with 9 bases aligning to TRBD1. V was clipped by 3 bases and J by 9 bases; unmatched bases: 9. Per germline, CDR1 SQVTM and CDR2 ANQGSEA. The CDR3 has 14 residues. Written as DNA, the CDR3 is TGCAGCGTTGAGCCCCCGGGACAGGGATTTGAGCAGTTCTTC. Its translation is CSVEPPGQGFEQFF.

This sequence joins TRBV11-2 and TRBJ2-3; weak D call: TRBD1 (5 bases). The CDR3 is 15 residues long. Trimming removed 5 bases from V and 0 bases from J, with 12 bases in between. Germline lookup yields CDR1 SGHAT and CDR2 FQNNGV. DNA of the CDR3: TGTGCCAGCAGCCAGGGCCAGGGTAGCACAGATACGCAGTATTTT. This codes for CASSQGQGSTDTQYF.

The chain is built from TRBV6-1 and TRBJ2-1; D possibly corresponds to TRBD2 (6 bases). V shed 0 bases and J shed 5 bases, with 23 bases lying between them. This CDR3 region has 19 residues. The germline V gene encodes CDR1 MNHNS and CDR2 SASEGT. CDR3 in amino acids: CASSEALPGRMELDNEQFF. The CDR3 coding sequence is TGTGCCAGCAGTGAAGCGCTTCCGGGGAGGATGGAATTAGACAATGAGCAGTTCTTC.

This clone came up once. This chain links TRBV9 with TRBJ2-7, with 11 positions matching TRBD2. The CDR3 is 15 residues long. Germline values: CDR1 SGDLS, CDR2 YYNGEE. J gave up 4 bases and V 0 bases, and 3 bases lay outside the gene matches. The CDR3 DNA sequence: TGTGCCAGCAGCGTAGCAGGACTAGCGGGTTACGAGCAGTACTTC. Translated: CASSVAGLAGYEQYF.

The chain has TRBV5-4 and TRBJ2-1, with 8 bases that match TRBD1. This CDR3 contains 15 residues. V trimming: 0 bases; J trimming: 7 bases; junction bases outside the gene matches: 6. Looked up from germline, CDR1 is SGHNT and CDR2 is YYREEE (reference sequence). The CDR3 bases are TGTGCCAGCAGCTTGGGACAGGGGTTCGGAAATGAGCAGTTCTTC. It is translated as CASSLGQGFGNEQFF.

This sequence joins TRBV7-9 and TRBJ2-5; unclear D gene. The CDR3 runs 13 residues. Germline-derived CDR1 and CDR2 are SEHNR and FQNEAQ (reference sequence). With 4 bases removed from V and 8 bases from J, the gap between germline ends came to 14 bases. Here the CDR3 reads CASSSQLRPTQYF. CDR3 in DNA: TGTGCCAGCAGCTCCCAGCTTAGACCAACCCAGTACTTC.

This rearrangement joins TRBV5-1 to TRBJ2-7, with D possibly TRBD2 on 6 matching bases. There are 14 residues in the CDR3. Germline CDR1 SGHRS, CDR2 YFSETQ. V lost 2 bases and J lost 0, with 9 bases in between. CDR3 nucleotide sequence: TGCGCCAGCAGCTTTGGAGGGCTCTCCTACGAGCAGTACTTC. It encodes CASSFGGLSYEQYF.

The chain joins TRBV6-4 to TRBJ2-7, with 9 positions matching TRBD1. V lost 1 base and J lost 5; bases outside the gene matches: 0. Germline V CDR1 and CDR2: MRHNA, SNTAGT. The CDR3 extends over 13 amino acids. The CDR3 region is CASSDWTGDEQYF. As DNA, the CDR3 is TGTGCCAGCAGTGACTGGACAGGGGACGAGCAGTACTTC.

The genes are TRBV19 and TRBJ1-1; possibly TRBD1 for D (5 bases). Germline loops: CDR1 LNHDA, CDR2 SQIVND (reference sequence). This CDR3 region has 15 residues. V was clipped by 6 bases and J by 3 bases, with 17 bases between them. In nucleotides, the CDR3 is TGTGCCAGTAGCACTCCTCCCGGGGCAGACACTGAAGCTTTCTTT. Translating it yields CASSTPPGADTEAFF. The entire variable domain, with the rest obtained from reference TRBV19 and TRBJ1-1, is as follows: DGGITQSPKYLFRKEGQNVTLSCEQNLNHDAMYWYRQDPGQGLRLIYYSQIVNDFQKGDIAEGYSVSREKKESFPLTVTSAQKNPTAFYLCASSTPPGADTEAFFGQGTRLTVV.

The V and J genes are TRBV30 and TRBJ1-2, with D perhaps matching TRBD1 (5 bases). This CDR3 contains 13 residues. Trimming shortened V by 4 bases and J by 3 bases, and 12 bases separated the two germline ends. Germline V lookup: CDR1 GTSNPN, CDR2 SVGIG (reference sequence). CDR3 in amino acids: CAWNWGGDYGYTF. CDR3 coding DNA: TGTGCCTGGAATTGGGGAGGGGACTATGGCTACACCTTC.

The CDR3 here is CASSPDTGTGTYEQYF. In nucleotides, the CDR3 is TGCGCCAGCAGCCCGGACACCGGGACAGGGACCTACGAGCAGTACTTC. The chain combines TRBV5-1 with TRBJ2-7; 9 bases are a match to TRBD1. The CDR3 sequence is 16 residues long. V shed 4 bases and J 2 bases; nucleotides not matched to a gene: 10. Germline CDR1 SGHRS, CDR2 YFSETQ.

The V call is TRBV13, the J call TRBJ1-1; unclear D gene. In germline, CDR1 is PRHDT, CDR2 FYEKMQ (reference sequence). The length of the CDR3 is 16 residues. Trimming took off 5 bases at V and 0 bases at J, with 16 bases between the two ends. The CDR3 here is CASSPSGRPMNTEAFF. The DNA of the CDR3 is TGTGCCAGCAGCCCTAGTGGACGGCCAATGAACACTGAAGCTTTCTTT.

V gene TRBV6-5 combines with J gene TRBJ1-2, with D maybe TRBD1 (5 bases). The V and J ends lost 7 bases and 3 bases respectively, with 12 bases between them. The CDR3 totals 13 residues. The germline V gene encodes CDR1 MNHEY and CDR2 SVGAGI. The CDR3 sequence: CASNPAGHYGYTF. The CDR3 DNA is TGTGCCAGCAACCCAGCAGGGCACTATGGCTACACCTTC.